This T cell receptor beta chain comes out of a study of OX40 agonist ivuxolimab in advanced cancers. Turning to the study itself: Ivuxolimab, which patients received intravenously every 2 weeks, was dosed at 0.01 to 10 mg/kg.

Trimming removed 4 bases at V and 5 bases at J, with 15 bases between. The CDR3 is made up of 14 amino acids. CDR1 is SGHRS, CDR2 YFSETQ, per germline. This table comes from immunoSEQ multiplex PCR, and its TCRdb copy is limited to in-frame clones, with some not included. The sample lists 60,000 to 65,000 clones, about four fifths occurring once. V is TRBV5-1 and J is TRBJ2-5; tentative D call: TRBD2 (6 bases). The sequences come from CD4+ or CD8+ T cells sorted from blood, collected in a trial of the OX40 agonist ivuxolimab. The sequence came from an adult with an advanced solid tumor such as melanoma, head and neck, liver or kidney cancer. CDR3 residues: CASSRGGPGETQYF. The CDR3 DNA reads TGCGCCAGCAGCCGCGGAGGGCCGGGTGAGACCCAGTACTTC.